This record covers a single T cell receptor (beta chain). The target antigen is unknown. TCRdb reprocessed the 5' RACE reads via MiXCR and lists one record per CDR3 protein. The sample includes some 320,000 distinct CDR3 sequences, 8% to 10% of them seen just once. This entry belongs to a study of T cells after yellow fever vaccination. The CDR3 has 14 amino acids. V shed 5 bases and J shed 1 base, with 9 bases lying between them. Study-wide results and caveats: Researchers cautioned that FACS-sorted repertoires could harbor abundant clonotypes contaminating from the bulk population. When the response was secondary, it was weaker but reached its peak faster, day 5 versus 15.

The sample in question was PBMCs, obtained on the day of the first yellow fever vaccination. The source is a man aged 18 to 29 who received the YFV17D yellow fever vaccine. The rearrangement joins TRBV12-3 or TRBV12-4 to TRBJ1-5, with TRBD1 as a possible D gene (6 bases). CDR3 DNA: TGTGCCAGCAGTACAGGGTCCAGCAATCAGCCCCAGCATTTT. Translating gives CASSTGSSNQPQHF.